The clone carrying this TCR beta chain was detected ten times or more. TCRdb processed the 5' RACE reads anew with MiXCR; each CDR3 protein has one entry. The table records about 150,000 distinct CDR3 sequences, 3.5% of them present only once. CDR3 length: 13 residues. V lost 4 bases and J lost 2, with 9 bases in between. Per the germline V gene, CDR1 is SGHRS and CDR2 is YFSETQ. The data are from a study of identical twins. This clonotype was obtained from a man aged 18-30 years in good health. The sample taken for sequencing was memory T cells sorted from blood. V gene TRBV5-1 combines with J gene TRBJ1-2; maybe TRBD1 (5 bases). The CDR3 sequence is CASSPGPNYGYTF. CDR3 coding DNA: TGCGCCAGCAGCCCGGGACCAAACTATGGCTACACCTTC.